What follows are 28 T cell receptor beta chains derived from one specimen sequenced in a study of T cell responses to AZD1222 COVID-19 vaccine. Profiling relied on immunoSEQ multiplex PCR, and the TCRdb table lists in-frame clones only, not all of them. Of around 140,000 clones listed, 88% are singletons. The source was peripheral blood, collected 28 days after the second dose of the MenACWY control vaccine. These receptors originate from an adult who received the MenACWY meningococcal vaccine as a control.

This clone appeared a single time. This chain connects TRBV30 to TRBJ1-6; maybe TRBD1 (5 bases). Looked up from germline, CDR1 is GTSNPN and CDR2 is SVGIG (reference sequence). The CDR3 is 15 residues long. V shed 0 bases and J shed 10 bases, with 16 bases lying between them. This CDR3 reads CAWSVGTFLGSPLHF. The CDR3 bases are TGTGCCTGGAGTGTAGGGACTTTTCTTGGCTCACCCCTCCACTTT.

CDR3 coding DNA: TGTGCCAGCAGCGTAGAGGGGCCTAACACCGGGGAGCTGTTTTTT. Protein: CASSVEGPNTGELFF. The chain combines TRBV9 with TRBJ2-2; TRBD1 might be the D (5 bases). The germline V gene has CDR1 SGDLS and CDR2 YYNGEE. V was pared by 0 bases and J by 2 bases, with 8 bases between. CDR3 length: 15 amino acids.

This clone was counted a single time. This chain connects TRBV24-1 to TRBJ1-3; no definite D call. The germline V and J ends were trimmed by 4 bases and 4 bases, with 13 bases remaining between them. The CDR3 sequence is 15 residues long. The V gene's germline CDR1 is KGHDR and CDR2 SFDVKD. The CDR3, as DNA: TGTGCCACCAGTGACCCGAGGTTAGCGGGAAACACCATATATTTT. Its protein is CATSDPRLAGNTIYF.

The chain couples TRBV5-4 to TRBJ2-1; TRBD2 might be the D (5 bases). The germline V and J ends were trimmed by 3 bases and 5 bases, with 15 bases remaining between them. The CDR3 contains 15 residues. Germline V gene sequence: CDR1 SGHNT, CDR2 YYREEE (reference sequence). The CDR3: CASSSPGLIDNEQFF. The CDR3 DNA reads as TGTGCCAGCAGCTCACCCGGACTGATAGACAATGAGCAGTTCTTC.

This clone was picked up one time. The rearrangement joins TRBV5-4 to TRBJ2-7, with 7 nucleotides matching TRBD1. This CDR3 region has 15 residues. Germline V CDR1 and CDR2: SGHNT, YYREEE (reference sequence). V shed 2 bases, J shed 2 bases, and the junction held 7 bases outside the gene matches. The CDR3 here is CASSFGGDRAYEQYF. The CDR3 bases are TGTGCCAGCAGCTTTGGGGGAGACAGGGCCTACGAGCAGTACTTC.

The chain recombines TRBV6-2 or TRBV6-3 with TRBJ2-1, with a possible D match to TRBD1 (5 bases). V was shortened by 6 bases and J by 8 bases, with 11 bases between the two germline ends. The V gene's germline CDR1 is MNHEY and CDR2 SVGEGT. The CDR3 covers 12 residues. CDR3 nucleotide sequence: TGTGCCAGCAGCCCCCAAGGGGATGAGCAGTTCTTC. It yields the protein CASSPQGDEQFF.

V and J are TRBV11-3 and TRBJ2-1, with a possible D match to TRBD1 (6 bases). This CDR3 comprises 17 residues. V was pared by 2 bases and J by 1 base, with 15 bases between. Germline loops: CDR1 SGHNT, CDR2 YENEEA. CDR3 sequence: CASSLLGGAGSYNEQFF. The CDR3 coding sequence is TGTGCCAGCAGCTTATTAGGGGGAGCTGGGTCCTACAATGAGCAGTTCTTC. The full variable domain, its missing parts supplied by reference TRBV11-3 and TRBJ2-1, is EAGVVQSPRYKIIEKKQPVAFWCNPISGHNTLYWYLQNLGQGPELLIRYENEEAVDDSQLPKDRFSAERLKGVDSTLKIQPAELGDSAVYLCASSLLGGAGSYNEQFFGPGTRLTVL.

The chain joins TRBV5-4 to TRBJ2-7; perhaps TRBD1 as D (6 bases). This CDR3 spans 15 amino acids. Trimming cost V 4 bases and J 0 bases, with 14 bases left between them. Germline CDR1 SGHNT, CDR2 YYREEE (reference sequence). CDR3 region: CASSNRQAGSYEQYF. CDR3 nucleotide sequence: TGTGCCAGCAGCAATCGACAGGCTGGCTCCTACGAGCAGTACTTC.

The chain is built from TRBV28 and TRBJ2-4; possibly TRBD2 for D (7 bases). The CDR3 is 16 residues long. CDR1 and CDR2 (germline): MDHEN, SYDVKM. V lost 5 bases, J lost 4 bases, and 18 bases lay in between. DNA of the CDR3: TGTGCCAGCAGTGGGGGGGCCGGGGGATCAAAAAACATTCAGTACTTC. Translating gives CASSGGAGGSKNIQYF.

In this sample, this clone turned up once. This sequence joins TRBV28 and TRBJ1-2; TRBD1 agrees at 12 bases. Germline assignment: CDR1 MDHEN and CDR2 SYDVKM. The junction had 5 bases not matched to a gene; V was cut back by 8 bases and J by 4 bases. This CDR3 has 14 amino acids. CDR3 in amino acids: CASEGQGAPYGYTF. DNA for the CDR3: TGTGCCAGCGAGGGACAGGGGGCCCCCTATGGCTACACCTTC.

The chain carries TRBV19 and TRBJ2-5; D gene unclear. The germline CDR1 and CDR2 sequences are LNHDA and SQIVND (reference sequence). The CDR3 extends over 13 amino acids. V gave up 3 bases and J gave up 2 bases, with 7 bases separating them. This chain's CDR3 is CASSIIRQETQYF. CDR3 in DNA: TGTGCCAGTAGTATTATAAGACAAGAGACCCAGTACTTC.

This CDR3 is CASSPQQGTGYTF. The CDR3 coding sequence is TGTGCCAGCAGCCCCCAACAGGGAACTGGCTACACCTTC. V and J are TRBV7-3 and TRBJ1-2, with D maybe TRBD1 (6 bases). Trimming shortened V by 5 bases and J by 7 bases, and 14 bases separated the two germline ends. This CDR3 spans 13 amino acids. CDR1 is SGHTA, CDR2 FQGTGA, per germline. The full variable domain, rest sourced from reference TRBV7-3 and TRBJ1-2, is GAGVSQTPSNKVTEKGKYVELRCDPISGHTALYWYRQSLGQGPEFLIYFQGTGAADDSGLPNDRFFAVRPEGSVSTLKIQRTERGDSAVYLCASSPQQGTGYTFGSGTRLTVV.

This clone was seen more than once but under ten times. Different DNA sequences within this sample yield the same CDR3. The rearrangement joins TRBV4-2 to TRBJ1-2; D gene uncertain. This CDR3 is built from 12 residues. V gave up 1 base and J gave up 6 bases, with 6 bases separating them. Germline CDR1 reads LGHNA; CDR2 reads YNFKEQ. The CDR3 DNA reads TGTGCCAGCAGCCAAGCTGGGGATGGCTACACCTTC. Residues: CASSQAGDGYTF.

V gene TRBV20-1 combines with J gene TRBJ1-5; maybe TRBD1 (6 bases). Germline V gene lookup returns CDR1 DFQATT and CDR2 SNEGSKA (reference sequence). Trimming stripped 3 bases from V and 5 bases from J, with 20 bases between. This CDR3 contains 16 residues. CDR3 loop: CSASPSARGKDQPQHF. The CDR3 DNA follows: TGCAGTGCTAGTCCTAGTGCCAGGGGAAAAGATCAGCCCCAGCATTTT.

The chain carries TRBV2 and TRBJ1-5; D remains unclear. Between the trimmed V and J ends, which lost 6 bases and 2 bases, there was a span of 11 bases. CDR1 SNHLY and CDR2 FYNNEI come from the germline V gene. This CDR3 is 14 amino acids long. CDR3 sequence reads: CASSPSYGNQPQHF. CDR3 nucleotide sequence: TGTGCCAGCAGCCCGAGCTACGGCAATCAGCCCCAGCATTTT.

This rearrangement joins TRBV7-8 to TRBJ2-7, with TRBD1 matching 8 bases. Germline values: CDR1 SGHVS, CDR2 FQNEAQ. V shed 5 bases and J 0 bases; nucleotides not matched to a gene: 6. The length of the CDR3 is 15 residues. CDR3 bases: TGTGCCAGCAGCCGAGGGACAGGCTACTCCTACGAGCAGTACTTC. Protein: CASSRGTGYSYEQYF.

CDR3 nucleotide sequence: TGTGCCAGCAGTACTAGCGGGGAGGATACGCAGTATTTT. It yields the protein CASSTSGEDTQYF. V and J are TRBV6-4 and TRBJ2-3; 10 nucleotides align to TRBD2. With V trimmed by 5 bases and J by 6 bases, 2 bases remained unmatched. Germline-derived CDR1 and CDR2 are MRHNA and SNTAGT. This CDR3 is 13 amino acids long.

CDR3 loop: CAWSSDSSSYNEQFF. CDR3 DNA: TGTGCCTGGAGTTCGGACTCTAGCTCCTACAATGAGCAGTTCTTC. The chain is built from TRBV30 and TRBJ2-1, with D perhaps TRBD2 (5 bases). This CDR3 is built from 15 residues. V was pared by 2 bases and J by 0 bases, with 11 bases between. Germline lookup yields CDR1 GTSNPN and CDR2 SVGIG (reference sequence).

This chain connects TRBV4-3 to TRBJ1-1; 7 bases match TRBD1. This CDR3 region has 15 residues. Germline CDR1 LGHNA, CDR2 YSLEER. J was trimmed by 1 base and V by 4 bases; bases with no gene match: 6. The DNA for the CDR3 is TGCGCCAGCAGCCGATACAGGGGTCCGAACACTGAAGCTTTCTTT. Protein sequence: CASSRYRGPNTEAFF.

The V gene is TRBV2, the J gene TRBJ2-3; D might be TRBD1 (6 bases). Germline CDR1 SNHLY, CDR2 FYNNEI. V was trimmed by 6 bases and J by 7 bases, leaving 17 bases between them. The CDR3 totals 14 residues. DNA for the CDR3: TGTGCCAGCAGCCCCCAGCCAGGGGAAAATACGCAGTATTTT. Protein product: CASSPQPGENTQYF.

This chain uses TRBV5-1 with TRBJ1-1; 7 bases fit TRBD1. The CDR3 spans 13 residues. From germline, CDR1 is SGHRS and CDR2 YFSETQ. V gave up 6 bases and J gave up 5 bases; unmatched junction bases: 7. The CDR3 sequence: CASIGQEGTEAFF. CDR3 nucleotide sequence: TGCGCCAGCATAGGACAGGAGGGGACTGAAGCTTTCTTT.

The V gene is TRBV5-6, the J gene TRBJ1-4; D ambiguous. Trimming pared 3 bases from V and 8 bases from J, leaving 17 bases between. This CDR3 contains 15 residues. Germline values: CDR1 SGHDT, CDR2 YYEEEE. The CDR3 DNA reads as TGTGCCAGCAGCTCGGGAAGTTCGGGCGGCGAAAAACTGTTTTTT. Residues: CASSSGSSGGEKLFF.

As regards this clone: One end of the junction fails to match germline, which may point to a read error. This chain joins TRBV11-3 and TRBJ1-1, with D unresolved. The CDR3 sequence is 11 residues long. Germline-derived CDR1 and CDR2 are SGHNT and YENEEA. The CDR3 reads CASSEPGSFVF. Written as DNA, the CDR3 is TGTGCCAGCAGCGAACCCGGAAGCTTTGTCTTT.

The chain couples TRBV18 to TRBJ1-1; TRBD1 matches at 7 bases. Per the germline V gene, CDR1 is KGHSH and CDR2 is LQKENI. Trimming took 3 bases from V and 5 from J; bases not matched to a gene: 9. CDR3 length equals 15 residues. CDR3 in amino acids: CASSPTGALGTEAFF. CDR3 bases: TGTGCCAGCTCACCTACAGGGGCACTTGGGACTGAAGCTTTCTTT.

CDR3 residues: CASSYLEGDEQYF. The CDR3 nucleotides are TGTGCCAGCAGTTACCTCGAGGGGGACGAGCAGTACTTC. The chain links TRBV6-5 to TRBJ2-7; a weak D match, TRBD1 (6 bases). The CDR3 is 13 residues long. The germline V and J ends were trimmed by 2 bases and 5 bases, with 10 bases remaining between them. In germline, CDR1 is MNHEY, CDR2 SVGAGI.

The rearrangement joins TRBV4-1 to TRBJ1-4; the D is unclear. CDR1 and CDR2 from the germline V gene are MGHRA and YSYEKL. The germline V and J ends were trimmed by 1 base and 0 bases, with 12 bases remaining between them. The CDR3 is made up of 17 amino acids. CDR3 nucleotides: TGCGCCAGCAGCCAAGGAAGTACCCAGGCAACTAATGAAAAACTGTTTTTT. Translated: CASSQGSTQATNEKLFF.

The table lists this clone with a count of one. The chain recombines TRBV28 with TRBJ1-5; D gene unclear. Trimming removed 6 bases at V and 0 bases at J, with 12 bases between. The CDR3 covers 15 residues. CDR1 MDHEN and CDR2 SYDVKM come from the germline V gene. The CDR3 region has the DNA TGTGCCAGCAGAATGGAGGGTTATAGCAATCAGCCCCAGCATTTT. Protein product: CASRMEGYSNQPQHF.

The CDR3, as DNA: TGTGCCAGCAGCCCTAAACCTCCGGGAGGCCCCCCCGATACGCAGTATTTT. Protein sequence: CASSPKPPGGPPDTQYF. V and J are TRBV7-2 and TRBJ2-3; 7 bases map to TRBD2. The germline CDR1 and CDR2 sequences are SGHTA and FQGNSA. The V segment lost 5 bases and the J segment 6 bases; nucleotides outside the gene matches: 17. This CDR3 is 17 amino acids long.